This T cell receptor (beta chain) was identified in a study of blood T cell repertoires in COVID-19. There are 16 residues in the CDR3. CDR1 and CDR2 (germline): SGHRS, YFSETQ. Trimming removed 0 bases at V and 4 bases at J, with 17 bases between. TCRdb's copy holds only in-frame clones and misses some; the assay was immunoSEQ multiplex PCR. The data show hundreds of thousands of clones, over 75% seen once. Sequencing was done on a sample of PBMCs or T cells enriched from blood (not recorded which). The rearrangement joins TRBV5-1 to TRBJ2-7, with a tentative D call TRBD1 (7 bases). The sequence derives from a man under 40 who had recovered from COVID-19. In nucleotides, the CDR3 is TGCGCCAGCAGCTTGGCTCCCGACAGGGAGGTTTACGAGCAGTACTTC. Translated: CASSLAPDREVYEQYF.